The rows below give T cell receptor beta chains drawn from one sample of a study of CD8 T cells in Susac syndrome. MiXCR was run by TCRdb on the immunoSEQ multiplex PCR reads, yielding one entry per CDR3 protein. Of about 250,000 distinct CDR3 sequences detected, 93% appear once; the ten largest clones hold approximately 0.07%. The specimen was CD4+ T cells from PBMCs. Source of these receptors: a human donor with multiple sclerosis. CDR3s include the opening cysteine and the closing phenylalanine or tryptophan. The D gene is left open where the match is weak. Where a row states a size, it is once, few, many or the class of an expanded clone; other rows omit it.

CASSMGDRSKPQHF	TGTGCCAGTAGTATGGGGGACAGGTCTAAGCCCCAGCATTTT	-	TRBJ1-5	14	TRBV19	TRBD1
CASSGDRADTQYF	TGTGCCAGCAGTGGGGACAGGGCAGATACGCAGTATTTT	-	TRBJ2-3	13	TRBV25-1	TRBD1
CASSLGGEQFF	TGTGCCAGCAGCTTGGGGGGGGAGCAGTTCTTC	-	TRBJ2-1	11	TRBV5-6	-
CASSLYGVQEQYF	TGTGCCAGCAGCTTATACGGGGTACAAGAGCAGTACTTC	-	TRBJ2-7	13	TRBV7-6	-
CASSLVGTETQYF	TGTGCCAGCAGTTTAGTCGGCACAGAGACCCAGTACTTC	-	TRBJ2-5	13	TRBV28	-
CASSFRDNYGYTF	TGTGCCAGCAGCTTCCGGGACAACTATGGCTACACCTTC	few	TRBJ1-2	13	TRBV5-4	-
CASIQTGTGYYNEQFF	TGTGCCAGCATCCAAACCGGGACAGGGTATTACAATGAGCAGTTCTTC	once	TRBJ2-1	16	TRBV11-3	TRBD1
CASSLMATSGNTIYF	TGTGCCAGCAGCTTAATGGCCACCTCTGGAAACACCATATATTTT	-	TRBJ1-3	15	TRBV7-3	-
CSVQGQGRYGYTF	TGCAGTGTCCAAGGACAGGGAAGATATGGCTACACCTTC	-	TRBJ1-2	13	TRBV20-1	TRBD1
CATADRVSSEQYF	TGCGCCACCGCTGACAGGGTCAGCAGCGAGCAGTACTTC	-	TRBJ2-7	13	TRBV5-1	TRBD1
CATARGPRTDTQYF	TGTGCCACAGCTAGGGGGCCTCGCACAGATACGCAGTATTTT	-	TRBJ2-3	14	TRBV7-8	TRBD1
CASSPSSGEQFF	TGTGCCAGCTCACCATCGAGCGGTGAGCAGTTCTTC	-	TRBJ2-1	12	TRBV18	-
CSVEGVESSYNEQFF	TGCAGCGTTGAAGGGGTTGAGAGCTCCTACAATGAGCAGTTCTTC	-	TRBJ2-1	15	TRBV29-1	-
CSVTTGVSNQPQHF	TGCAGCGTTACCACAGGGGTGAGCAATCAGCCCCAGCATTTT	-	TRBJ1-5	14	TRBV29-1	TRBD1
CASSNSQGSSFGYTF	TGCGCCAGCAGCAACAGTCAGGGGTCCTCCTTCGGCTACACCTTC	-	TRBJ1-2	15	TRBV5-1	-
CASSEPGDGELFF	TGTGCCAGCAGTGAACCCGGGGACGGGGAGCTGTTTTTT	-	TRBJ2-2	13	TRBV25-1	-
CATSPGQWNEKLFF	TGTGCCACTTCACCGGGACAGTGGAATGAAAAACTGTTTTTT	-	TRBJ1-4	14	TRBV19	TRBD1
CASSLAAGAGRSEAFF	TGTGCCAGCAGCTTGGCGGCTGGGGCGGGCCGCTCCGAAGCTTTCTTT	-	TRBJ1-1	16	TRBV5-5	-
CASRVAGGLGGYTF	TGTGCCAGCAGGGTCGCAGGGGGTCTGGGTGGCTACACCTTC	-	TRBJ1-2	14	TRBV2	TRBD1
CSARRAGEKLFF	TGCAGTGCCCGGCGGGCAGGAGAAAAACTGTTTTTT	-	TRBJ1-4	12	TRBV20-1	-
CASSLEGRPNSPLHF	TGCGCCAGCAGCTTGGAAGGCAGACCTAATTCACCCCTCCACTTT	-	TRBJ1-6	15	TRBV5-1	-
CASSASPPMHF	TGTGCCAGCAGTGCCAGCCCTCCGATGCATTTT	once	TRBJ2-3	11	TRBV2	-
CASSGTVDNEQFF	TGTGCCTCATCCGGGACAGTAGACAATGAGCAGTTCTTC	once	TRBJ2-1	13	TRBV24-1	TRBD1
CASSRDYNSPLHF	TGTGCCAGCAGCCGGGACTATAATTCACCCCTCCACTTT	-	TRBJ1-6	13	TRBV6-5	-
CASSLAGGGGYTF	TGTGCCAGCAGCTTAGCTGGGGGCGGTGGCTACACCTTC	few	TRBJ1-2	13	TRBV7-9	-
CASSREAGGTDTQYF	TGCGCCAGCAGCCGTGAAGCGGGGGGCACAGATACGCAGTATTTT	-	TRBJ2-3	15	TRBV4-1	TRBD2
CASSQSLGANVLTF	TGTGCCAGCAGCCAATCTTTGGGGGCCAACGTCCTGACTTTC	-	TRBJ2-6	14	TRBV16	-
CASSLTRGGDDTQYF	TGTGCCAGCAGCTTAACGCGGGGGGGCGACGATACGCAGTATTTT	-	TRBJ2-3	15	TRBV7-3	TRBD2
CASSLVATSGGLQETQYF	TGTGCCAGCAGCTTAGTAGCGACTAGCGGGGGCCTCCAAGAGACCCAGTACTTC	-	TRBJ2-5	18	TRBV7-8	TRBD2
CASSLFAGGIVNEQFF	TGTGCCAGCAGCTTATTCGCGGGAGGAATAGTCAATGAGCAGTTCTTC	-	TRBJ2-1	16	TRBV7-2	TRBD2
CASDPTGGSLSFGYTF	TGCGCCAGCGACCCCACAGGGGGCAGCCTTTCCTTTGGCTACACCTTC	-	TRBJ1-2	16	TRBV5-1	TRBD1
CASSLGVRRETQYF	TGCGCCAGCAGCTTGGGGGTCCGTCGAGAGACCCAGTACTTC	-	TRBJ2-5	14	TRBV5-1	-
CASRLDSPSYGYTF	TGCGCCAGCCGACTGGACAGCCCTAGTTATGGCTACACCTTC	-	TRBJ1-2	14	TRBV5-1	-
CATSDPSRGGMAEAFF	TGTGCCACCAGTGATCCGTCGAGGGGAGGGATGGCTGAAGCTTTCTTT	-	TRBJ1-1	16	TRBV24-1	-
CASSLLSGAVVFEQYF	TGTGCCAGCAGTTTGTTAAGCGGGGCTGTCGTCTTCGAGCAGTACTTC	-	TRBJ2-7	16	TRBV28	TRBD2
CASRGGDGYTF	TGTGCCAGTAGGGGGGGGGATGGCTACACCTTC	few	TRBJ1-2	11	TRBV19	-
CSASTAVGQGYTF	TGCAGTGCTAGCACGGCGGTGGGACAGGGCTACACCTTC	-	TRBJ1-2	13	TRBV20-1	TRBD1
CATSDFSTGELFF	TGTGCCACCAGTGATTTTTCCACCGGGGAGCTGTTTTTT	-	TRBJ2-2	13	TRBV24-1	-
CASSRDSANEKLFF	TGCGCCAGCAGCAGGGACAGTGCTAATGAAAAACTGTTTTTT	-	TRBJ1-4	14	TRBV5-1	TRBD1
CASSPQTRQGAHGYTF	TGTGCCAGCTCACCTCAAACAAGGCAGGGGGCACATGGCTACACCTTC	-	TRBJ1-2	16	TRBV18	TRBD1
CASSLRPLGGAPTF	TGTGCCAGCAGTTTACGACCCCTAGGGGGGGCGCCTACCTTC	-	TRBJ1-2	14	TRBV28	-
CAWSEEPGYNGELFF	TGTGCCTGGAGTGAAGAACCAGGGTATAACGGGGAGCTGTTTTTT	-	TRBJ2-2	15	TRBV30	-
CASSMIGQGAGQETQYF	TGTGCCAGCAGTATGATTGGACAGGGGGCCGGGCAAGAGACCCAGTACTTC	-	TRBJ2-5	17	TRBV27	TRBD1
CATALRGSRETQYF	TGTGCCACAGCCTTACGCGGGAGCAGGGAGACCCAGTACTTC	-	TRBJ2-5	14	TRBV6-5	TRBD2
CSAIWGTGHNEQFF	TGCAGCGCAATATGGGGGACAGGGCACAATGAGCAGTTCTTC	-	TRBJ2-1	14	TRBV29-1	TRBD1
CASSLRGNADTQYF	TGTGCCAGCAGCTTACGGGGTAATGCAGATACGCAGTATTTT	-	TRBJ2-3	14	TRBV11-2	-
CASSEAGAGGYTF	TGTGCCAGCAGTGAAGCGGGGGCCGGGGGCTACACCTTC	once	TRBJ1-2	13	TRBV6-1	-
CASSQNFPGGPGNTIYF	TGCGCCAGCAGCCAAAATTTTCCTGGGGGGCCTGGAAACACCATATATTTT	-	TRBJ1-3	17	TRBV4-1	-
CASSLGGSGRNTQYF	TGTGCCAGCAGCTTAGGAGGTAGCGGGAGAAATACGCAGTATTTT	-	TRBJ2-3	15	TRBV7-2	TRBD2
CASSEAAVTTNSPLHF	TGTGCCAGCAGTGAAGCGGCGGTTACTACTAATTCACCCCTCCACTTT	-	TRBJ1-6	16	TRBV6-1	-
CSARMGGSKGNIQYF	TGCAGTGCCAGAATGGGCGGGAGTAAGGGAAACATTCAGTACTTC	-	TRBJ2-4	15	TRBV20-1	TRBD2